The rows below give T cell receptor beta chains drawn from one sample of a study of cytomegalovirus exposure and HLA in healthy donors. The method was immunoSEQ multiplex PCR; TCRdb's version includes in-frame clones alone and lacks a portion of them. The profile covers roughly 150,000 clones, with 80% to 85% appearing a single time and about 1.2% taken by the ten largest. Input material: PBMCs. The receptors originated from a boy aged 2-15 years in good health and CMV-seronegative. The CDR3 runs from the conserved cysteine through the conserved F or W. The D gene is left open where the match is weak. Clone size is shown for a subset of rows, as once, few, many or a class of expanded clone.

v_gene	j_gene	abundance	d_gene	CDR3aa	CDR3nt
TRBV9	TRBJ2-2	-	TRBD2	CASSVGSGGITGELFF	TGTGCCAGCAGCGTAGGAAGCGGGGGTATCACCGGGGAGCTGTTTTTT
TRBV29-1	TRBJ2-1	-	-	CSVEDRQYNEQFF	TGCAGCGTTGAAGATCGACAGTACAATGAGCAGTTCTTC
TRBV29-1	TRBJ1-1	-	-	CSVERDLNTEAFF	TGCAGCGTTGAACGGGATCTCAACACTGAAGCTTTCTTT
TRBV6-5	TRBJ1-2	-	TRBD1	CASSTASGTGYGYTF	TGTGCCAGCAGTACCGCCTCCGGGACAGGGTACGGCTACACCTTC
TRBV7-9	TRBJ1-1	-	-	CASSWGQNTEAFF	TGTGCCAGCAGCTGGGGACAGAACACTGAAGCTTTCTTT
TRBV30	TRBJ1-1	-	TRBD1	CASTGDDTEAFF	TGTGCCTCGACAGGGGACGACACTGAAGCTTTCTTT
TRBV7-2	TRBJ2-7	-	-	CASSLDSLYGQYF	TGTGCCAGCAGCTTAGACAGTCTTTACGGGCAGTACTTC
TRBV27	TRBJ1-2	-	TRBD1	CASSAQGAIDYGYTF	TGTGCCAGCAGTGCACAGGGGGCGATCGACTATGGCTACACCTTC
TRBV6-5	TRBJ2-3	-	TRBD2	CASSSLAGGPDTQYF	TGTGCCAGCAGTTCGCTAGCGGGGGGCCCAGATACGCAGTATTTT
TRBV2	TRBJ1-2	-	TRBD1	CASSPRIPGQGAINYGYTF	TGTGCCAGCAGTCCGAGGATACCGGGACAGGGGGCGATCAACTATGGCTACACCTTC
TRBV6-1	TRBJ2-3	-	-	CASSEWGRGNTQYF	TGTGCCAGCAGTGAATGGGGTAGGGGAAATACGCAGTATTTT
TRBV5-5	TRBJ2-2	-	TRBD1	CASSFGQGPNTGELFF	TGTGCCAGCAGCTTCGGACAGGGACCGAACACCGGGGAGCTGTTTTTT
TRBV4-3	TRBJ2-5	-	TRBD1	CASSQGTGEETQYF	TGCGCCAGCAGCCAAGGGACAGGGGAAGAGACCCAGTACTTC
TRBV30	TRBJ2-1	-	-	CAWSLTAEQFF	TGTGCCTGGAGTCTTACCGCGGAGCAGTTCTTC
TRBV19	TRBJ2-2	-	TRBD2	CASTDQVSSGTSGKLFF	TGTGCCAGTACCGACCAGGTCTCTAGCGGGACTTCGGGGAAGCTGTTTTTT
TRBV5-6	TRBJ2-7	-	TRBD2	CASSSLAGDSSYEQYF	TGTGCCAGCAGCTCTTTAGCGGGAGATTCCTCCTACGAGCAGTACTTC
TRBV30	TRBJ1-5	-	-	CAWSSTLRDQPQHF	TGTGCCTGGAGTAGCACATTACGGGATCAGCCCCAGCATTTT
TRBV5-4	TRBJ2-3	-	-	CASSFLDSRAADTQYF	TGTGCCAGCAGCTTTTTGGACTCCAGAGCTGCAGATACGCAGTATTTT
TRBV4-2	TRBJ2-3	-	-	CASSQGGGTDTQYF	TGTGCCAGCAGCCAGGGGGGTGGCACAGATACGCAGTATTTT
TRBV30	TRBJ1-1	-	-	CAWRANRARGAFF	TGTGCCTGGAGGGCAAACAGGGCCAGGGGAGCTTTCTTT
TRBV6-1	TRBJ1-1	-	TRBD1	CASSLRDRNTEAFF	TGTGCCAGCAGCCTCCGGGACAGGAACACTGAAGCTTTCTTT
TRBV7-9	TRBJ1-2	-	-	CASSLELTVNYGYTF	TGTGCCAGCAGCTTAGAATTGACAGTTAACTATGGCTACACCTTC
TRBV14	TRBJ2-1	-	-	CASSLAALSYNEQFF	TGTGCCAGCAGCTTAGCGGCGCTCTCCTACAATGAGCAGTTCTTC
TRBV19	TRBJ1-3	-	-	CASRMDRGISGNTIYF	TGTGCCAGTAGGATGGACAGAGGGATCTCTGGAAACACCATATATTTT
TRBV2	TRBJ1-2	-	-	CASSENRDNYGYTF	TGTGCCAGCAGTGAAAACAGGGACAACTATGGCTACACCTTC
TRBV7-7	TRBJ2-5	-	TRBD1	CASSLRGTGGQETQYF	TGTGCCAGCAGCCTGAGAGGGACAGGGGGCCAAGAGACCCAGTACTTC
TRBV27	TRBJ1-5	-	TRBD1	CASSRKQGAPHQPQHF	TGTGCCAGCAGTCGCAAACAGGGGGCGCCTCATCAGCCCCAGCATTTT
TRBV15	TRBJ2-2	-	TRBD1	CATSRVRQGGIGELFF	TGTGCCACCAGCAGAGTACGACAGGGGGGGATCGGGGAGCTGTTTTTT
TRBV4-2	TRBJ2-7	-	-	CASSPTMGGEQYF	TGTGCCAGCAGCCCAACGATGGGGGGCGAGCAGTACTTC
TRBV5-4	TRBJ2-1	once	TRBD2	CASSLDNSGSFNEQFF	TGTGCCAGCAGCTTGGATAATAGCGGGAGTTTCAATGAGCAGTTCTTC
TRBV4-1	TRBJ1-1	-	-	CASSQVFAGETEAFF	TGCGCCAGCAGCCAAGTCTTCGCCGGAGAGACTGAAGCTTTCTTT
TRBV27	TRBJ2-3	-	TRBD2	CASRKTSGSHTTPDTQYF	TGTGCCAGCAGGAAGACTAGCGGGAGCCATACTACCCCAGATACGCAGTATTTT
TRBV19	TRBJ1-4	-	-	CASLGRNEKLFF	TGTGCCAGTTTGGGGCGTAATGAAAAACTGTTTTTT
TRBV7-9	TRBJ2-3	-	-	CATYEVGTDTQYF	TGTGCCACCTATGAGGTGGGCACAGATACGCAGTATTTT
TRBV9	TRBJ2-5	-	-	CASSGVAGETQYF	TGTGCCAGCAGCGGAGTCGCCGGAGAGACCCAGTACTTC
TRBV14	TRBJ1-2	-	TRBD1	CASSPYPDRGRGYTF	TGTGCCAGCAGCCCCTATCCGGACAGGGGAAGAGGCTACACCTTC
TRBV19	TRBJ2-5	-	-	CASTKTGTFSKETQYF	TGTGCCAGTACTAAGACCGGGACATTCTCGAAAGAGACCCAGTACTTC
TRBV6-5	TRBJ2-2	-	-	CASSGLPNTGELFF	TGTGCCAGCAGTGGACTACCGAACACCGGGGAGCTGTTTTTT
TRBV2	TRBJ2-5	-	-	CASSPTSGEGETQYF	TGTGCCAGCAGTCCCACTTCCGGGGAAGGGGAGACCCAGTACTTC
TRBV11-2	TRBJ1-1	once	TRBD1	CASSLAGSGQGATEAFF	TGTGCCAGCAGCTTAGCAGGGTCGGGACAGGGGGCCACTGAAGCTTTCTTT
TRBV27	TRBJ2-1	-	TRBD2	CATLVPGTSGILEQFF	TGTGCCACCCTCGTGCCGGGGACTAGCGGGATTTTGGAGCAGTTCTTC
TRBV6-5	TRBJ1-2	-	-	CASSFTPGQRYTF	TGTGCCAGCAGTTTTACCCCGGGACAAAGATACACCTTC
TRBV5-6	TRBJ1-2	-	-	CASSRDSDYGYTF	TGTGCCAGCAGCCGCGACAGTGACTATGGCTACACCTTC
TRBV18	TRBJ1-2	-	TRBD1	CASSPRTGPNYGYTF	TGTGCCAGCTCACCACGGACAGGGCCTAACTATGGCTACACCTTC
TRBV2	TRBJ1-2	-	-	CASTYGGTGYTF	TGTGCCAGCACCTATGGAGGAACTGGCTACACCTTC
TRBV29-1	TRBJ1-1	-	-	CSVVRSSAEAFF	TGCAGCGTTGTCAGGTCTTCGGCTGAAGCTTTCTTT
TRBV5-6	TRBJ2-3	-	-	CASSLTGGDTQYF	TGTGCCAGCAGCTTGACCGGGGGAGATACGCAGTATTTT
TRBV7-2	TRBJ2-7	-	-	CASSLYGDTRYEQYF	TGTGCCAGCAGCTTATACGGGGACACCCGCTACGAGCAGTACTTC
TRBV19	TRBJ2-7	-	TRBD2	CASSSGLGGYEQYF	TGTGCCAGTAGTTCTGGACTAGGTGGTTACGAGCAGTACTTC
TRBV10-3	TRBJ1-6	few	-	CAISESPGREYNSPLHF	TGTGCCATCAGTGAGTCGCCGGGGCGGGAATATAATTCACCCCTCCACTTT
TRBV6-1	TRBJ2-5	-	-	CASAWEETQYF	TGTGCCAGCGCGTGGGAGGAGACCCAGTACTTC
TRBV28	TRBJ1-1	few	TRBD1	CASSFQGVWDTEAFF	TGTGCCAGCAGTTTCCAGGGGGTTTGGGACACTGAAGCTTTCTTT